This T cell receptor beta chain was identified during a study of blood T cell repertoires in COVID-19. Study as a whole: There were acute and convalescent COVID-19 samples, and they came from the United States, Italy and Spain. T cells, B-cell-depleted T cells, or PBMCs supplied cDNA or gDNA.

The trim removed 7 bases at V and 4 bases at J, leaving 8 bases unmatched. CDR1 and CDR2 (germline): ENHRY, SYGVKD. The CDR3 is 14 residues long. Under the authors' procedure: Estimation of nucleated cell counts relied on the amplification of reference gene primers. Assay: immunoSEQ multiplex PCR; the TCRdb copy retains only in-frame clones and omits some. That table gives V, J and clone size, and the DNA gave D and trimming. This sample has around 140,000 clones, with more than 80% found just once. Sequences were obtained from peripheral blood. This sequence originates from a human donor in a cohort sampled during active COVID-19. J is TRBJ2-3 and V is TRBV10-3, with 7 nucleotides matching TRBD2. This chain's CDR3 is CAINDGGSPDTQYF. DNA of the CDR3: TGTGCCATCAACGATGGCGGGAGCCCAGATACGCAGTATTTT.